This paragraph reports one TCR beta chain. Antigen unknown. Collection of lesional scalp punch biopsies and peripheral blood was performed in alopecia areata patients. These data originate in a study of CD8+ T cells in alopecia areata. Across the whole study: Oral tofacitinib (5 to 10 mg twice daily) was administered to treated patients.

Findings and caveats of the study: Elevated clonality characterized lesional scalp relative to normal scalp, particularly in alopecia totalis/universalis. Scalp sequencing captures resident alphabeta T cells of normal skin too.

CDR1 is SGHTA, CDR2 FQGNSA, per germline. CDR3 length equals 11 residues. The V end lost 7 bases, the J end lost 7 bases, and 10 bases lay between the germline ends. Extracted from the samples, RNA was reverse transcribed into cDNA to serve as the sequencing template. TCRdb's table, derived via immunoSEQ multiplex PCR, lists solely in-frame clones and lacks some. The sample has under 250,000 clones; approximately 61% are singletons. V gene TRBV7-2 combines with J gene TRBJ1-2, with unresolved D. The receptor was derived from a human donor with alopecia areata. The input for sequencing was CD4+ T cells sorted from blood, taken at week 0. CDR3 amino acids: CASTNVAGYTF. The CDR3 nucleotides are TGTGCCAGCACCAACGTGGCTGGCTACACCTTC.